Following are 24 T cell receptor beta chains from one sample sequenced in a study of human T cells and chemical hapten exposure. TCRdb used MiXCR to reprocess the RACE reads, holding one entry per CDR3 protein. This table has 85,000 to 100,000 distinct CDR3 sequences, approximately 10% appearing once. Time point specified: patch test 2, 6 weeks after DPC sensitization. Treatment noted: therapeutic diphenylcyclopropenone sensitization with weekly scalp DPC. The material was whole blood, obtained in connection with sensitization to the hapten diphenylcyclopropenone (DPC). The receptor set was obtained from a man aged 35 to 55 with alopecia areata. Some clones in this sample may be carry-over from other donors' samples.

This chain links TRBV11-2 with TRBJ1-1, with D possibly TRBD1 on 6 matching bases. This CDR3 contains 13 residues. The V gene lost 5 bases and the J gene lost 11 bases, with 18 bases spanning the gap. CDR1 is SGHAT and CDR2 is FQNNGV in the germline V gene. The chain's CDR3 is CASSTQGFTRAFF. DNA for the CDR3: TGTGCCAGCAGCACACAGGGATTTACAAGGGCTTTCTTT.

There are a few counts of this clonotype. The chain combines TRBV7-2 with TRBJ2-1, with D perhaps TRBD2 (6 bases). Germline values: CDR1 SGHTA, CDR2 FQGNSA. The CDR3 consists of 15 residues. Trimming took off 6 bases at V and 1 base at J, with 13 bases between the two ends. CDR3 nucleotides: TGTGCCAGCAGTCGTCTTGGGGGGTCCTACAATGAGCAGTTCTTC. Its translation is CASSRLGGSYNEQFF.

This clonotype was found a few times. The chain joins TRBV2 to TRBJ2-5; TRBD2 matches 13 bases. V lost 2 bases to trimming and J lost 6 bases; unmatched junction nucleotides: 3. This CDR3 has 15 residues. Germline V gene lookup returns CDR1 SNHLY and CDR2 FYNNEI. CDR3: CASSERLAGGKTQYF. DNA for the CDR3: TGTGCCAGCAGTGAAAGACTAGCGGGAGGAAAGACCCAGTACTTC.

The V and J genes are TRBV27 and TRBJ1-5; D is perhaps TRBD1 (6 bases). Germline V gene lookup returns CDR1 MNHEY and CDR2 SMNVEV (reference sequence). The CDR3 spans 15 residues. Between the trimmed V and J ends, which lost 6 bases and 3 bases, there was a span of 15 bases. The CDR3 is CASRNRQVPNQPQHF. DNA for the CDR3: TGTGCCAGCAGAAATCGACAGGTCCCCAATCAGCCCCAGCATTTT.

There are many counts of this clonotype. V is TRBV4-1 and J is TRBJ1-6; possible D gene TRBD1, 6 bases. The CDR3 is 16 residues long. V lost 5 bases, J lost 7 bases, and 18 bases lay in between. The V gene's germline CDR1 is MGHRA and CDR2 YSYEKL. The CDR3 nucleotides read TGCGCCAGCAGCACAGGGCCGCGGGGGAGGAATTCACCCCTCCACTTT. It is translated as CASSTGPRGRNSPLHF.

The chain uses TRBV14 and TRBJ2-7; TRBD1 or TRBD2 may be the D gene (6 bases each). Germline CDR1 SGHDN, CDR2 FVKESK. The CDR3 sequence is 15 residues long. With 4 bases removed from V and 3 bases from J, the gap between germline ends came to 16 bases. The DNA of the CDR3 is TGTGCCAGCAGCCGCGCAACGGGGGCCCACTACGAGCAGTACTTC. As protein: CASSRATGAHYEQYF.

This chain joins TRBV28 and TRBJ2-5; weak D call: TRBD1 (6 bases). This CDR3 is built from 14 residues. The germline V and J ends were trimmed by 5 bases and 6 bases, with 16 bases remaining between them. Germline lookup yields CDR1 MDHEN and CDR2 SYDVKM. CDR3 amino acids: CASSPGQRGKTQYF. For the CDR3, the DNA is TGTGCCAGCAGTCCGGGACAAAGGGGAAAGACCCAGTACTTC.

The sample holds a few counts of this clonotype. V gene TRBV20-1 combines with J gene TRBJ1-5; a weak D match, TRBD1 (6 bases). Trimming left V 5 bases short and J 1 base short, with 15 bases between. The length of the CDR3 is 15 residues. Looked up from germline, CDR1 is DFQATT and CDR2 is SNEGSKA (reference sequence). This CDR3 is CSAGSQGRSNQPQHF. CDR3 nucleotide sequence: TGCAGTGCTGGAAGTCAGGGGCGCAGCAATCAGCCCCAGCATTTT.

This clonotype was seen many times. The chain is built from TRBV9 and TRBJ2-2; TRBD1 matches 7 bases. CDR1 is SGDLS and CDR2 is YYNGEE in the germline V gene. This CDR3 spans 16 amino acids. The J segment lost 5 bases and the V segment lost 0 bases, leaving 7 bases of the junction unmatched. The DNA for the CDR3 is TGTGCCAGCAGCGTAGGACAGGGCGCCGGGACCGGGGAGCTGTTTTTT. It is translated as CASSVGQGAGTGELFF. The variable domain in full, completed from reference TRBV9 and TRBJ2-2, reads DSGVTQTPKHLITATGQRVTLRCSPRSGDLSVYWYQQSLDQGLQFLIQYYNGEERAKGNILERFSAQQFPDLHSELNLSSLELGDSALYFCASSVGQGAGTGELFFGEGSRLTVL.

V and J are TRBV18 and TRBJ1-4, with D possibly TRBD1 on 6 matching bases. Germline lookup yields CDR1 KGHSH and CDR2 LQKENI. V gave up 0 bases and J gave up 10 bases, with 15 bases separating them. The CDR3 is made up of 15 amino acids. CDR3 nucleotides: TGTGCCAGCTCACCACCAGGACAGCCTATCGGAAAACTGTTTTTT. Amino acid sequence: CASSPPGQPIGKLFF.

This clonotype was seen repeatedly, ten times or more. V and J are TRBV20-1 and TRBJ1-5; a possible D gene is TRBD1 (6 bases). Trimming removed 6 bases at V and 6 bases at J, with 15 bases between. CDR1 and CDR2 (germline): DFQATT, SNEGSKA (reference sequence). CDR3 length: 13 residues. The CDR3 region has the DNA TGCAGTGCGCAAGCAGGGGAGCTTCAGCCCCAGCATTTT. Its translation: CSAQAGELQPQHF.

The rearrangement joins TRBV6-1 to TRBJ1-5; TRBD1 matches 8 bases. The germline CDR1 and CDR2 sequences are MNHNS and SASEGT. V was clipped by 2 bases and J by 7 bases; unmatched bases: 7. The CDR3 is made up of 15 amino acids. The CDR3: CASSESSTGGQPQHF. The CDR3 DNA is TGTGCCAGCAGTGAAAGCTCTACAGGGGGACAGCCCCAGCATTTT.

V gene TRBV14 combines with J gene TRBJ2-5; the match to TRBD1 covers 7 bases. CDR1 is SGHDN and CDR2 is FVKESK in the germline V gene. The J segment lost 2 bases and the V segment lost 4 bases, leaving 16 bases of the junction unmatched. The CDR3 is made up of 18 amino acids. The CDR3 loop reads CASSLTGQATSPQETQYF. DNA of the CDR3: TGTGCCAGCAGCCTCACTGGACAGGCCACTTCACCACAAGAGACCCAGTACTTC.

This clonotype appeared many times. The rearrangement joins TRBV7-2 to TRBJ2-3; D not resolved. The CDR3 spans 13 residues. The germline V gene encodes CDR1 SGHTA and CDR2 FQGNSA. V was cut by 1 base and J by 4 bases, with 6 bases left in between. This CDR3 reads CASSLVWADTQYF. CDR3 bases: TGTGCCAGCAGCTTAGTTTGGGCAGATACGCAGTATTTT.

This chain joins TRBV9 and TRBJ1-2; D gene unclear. This CDR3 is built from 14 residues. CDR1 is SGDLS and CDR2 is YYNGEE in the germline V gene. V lost 0 bases to trimming and J lost 4 bases, with 10 bases between them. This CDR3 is CASSVGREGYGYTF. The CDR3 nucleotides read TGTGCCAGCAGCGTAGGAAGGGAAGGCTATGGCTACACCTTC.

This clonotype was found a few times. V is TRBV11-2 and J is TRBJ1-3; D may be TRBD1 (6 bases). Germline V gene lookup returns CDR1 SGHAT and CDR2 FQNNGV. The CDR3 is made up of 14 amino acids. Trimming removed 3 bases from V and 0 bases from J, with 6 bases in between. As DNA, the CDR3 is TGTGCCAGCAGCTTGGGACACTCTGGAAACACCATATATTTT. It specifies CASSLGHSGNTIYF.

The chain combines TRBV6-6 with TRBJ2-2; D is possibly TRBD1 (5 bases). This CDR3 has 16 amino acids. V lost 0 bases to trimming and J lost 6 bases, with 14 bases between them. Germline CDR1 is MNHNY and CDR2 is SVGAGI (reference sequence). The DNA of the CDR3 is TGTGCCAGCAGTTACTCGTTAGTGGGGCGAGCCGGGGAGCTGTTTTTT. Amino acids: CASSYSLVGRAGELFF.

This chain uses TRBV6-1 with TRBJ2-7, with a weak D call TRBD2 (5 bases). Between the trimmed V and J ends, which lost 3 bases and 10 bases, there was a span of 10 bases. CDR1 is MNHNS and CDR2 is SASEGT in the germline V gene. This CDR3 is 11 amino acids long. The CDR3 region is CASSEPGSQYF. DNA for the CDR3: TGTGCCAGCAGTGAGCCGGGATCCCAGTACTTC.

This clonotype was detected many times. This sequence joins TRBV2 and TRBJ2-3; the match to TRBD2 covers 11 bases. In germline, CDR1 is SNHLY, CDR2 FYNNEI. The length of the CDR3 is 15 residues. Trimming at V came to 5 bases and at J to 4 bases, leaving 5 bases not matched to a gene. CDR3 residues: CASSPTSGSADTQYF. CDR3 DNA sequence: TGTGCCAGCAGTCCAACTAGCGGGAGCGCAGATACGCAGTATTTT.

There are many counts of this clonotype. Its ends do not fully match the called genes, so a read error is possible. The genes are TRBV11-2 and TRBJ2-1; D is possibly TRBD2 (7 bases). Looked up from germline, CDR1 is SGHAT and CDR2 is FQNNGV. This CDR3 has 15 residues. CDR3 in amino acids: CASSLRGGGSPPAIF. The CDR3 bases are TGTGCCAGCAGCTTAAGGGGGGGCGGGAGCCCTCCCGCAATCTTC.

The chain recombines TRBV6-6 with TRBJ1-4, with D unresolved. Germline V gives CDR1 MNHNY, CDR2 SVGAGI (reference sequence). The V and J ends lost 7 bases and 6 bases respectively, with 6 bases between them. There are 11 residues in the CDR3. The CDR3 bases are TGTGCCAGCACCAAATATGAAAAACTGTTTTTT. Amino acid sequence: CASTKYEKLFF.

V gene TRBV4-2 combines with J gene TRBJ2-6; D is possibly TRBD2 (5 bases). The CDR3 is made up of 17 amino acids. Germline assignment: CDR1 LGHNA and CDR2 YNFKEQ. V lost 0 bases to trimming and J lost 1 base, with 10 bases between them. DNA for the CDR3: TGTGCCAGCAGCCAAGAGAGGGATGGATCTGGGGCCAACGTCCTGACTTTC. Its protein product is CASSQERDGSGANVLTF.

This clonotype was observed at least ten times. The CDR3 loop is CASSSAGGPIGETQYF. As DNA, the CDR3 is TGTGCCAGCAGTTCAGCGGGAGGGCCTATCGGGGAGACCCAGTACTTC. This chain joins TRBV28 and TRBJ2-5, with 10 bases fitting TRBD2. J was trimmed by 5 bases and V by 4 bases; bases with no gene match: 10. The CDR3 has 16 amino acids. Germline CDR1 and CDR2: MDHEN and SYDVKM. Drawing the rest from reference TRBV28 and TRBJ2-5, the complete variable domain is DVKVTQSSRYLVKRTGEKVFLECVQDMDHENMFWYRQDPGLGLRLIYFSYDVKMKEKGDIPEGYSVSREKKERFSLILESASTNQTSMYLCASSSAGGPIGETQYFGPGTRLLVL.

This clonotype was picked up many times. This rearrangement joins TRBV18 to TRBJ2-3; D tentatively fits TRBD1 or TRBD2 (6 bases each). Trimming stripped 3 bases from V and 4 bases from J, with 14 bases between. The CDR3 length is 15 residues. The germline CDR1 and CDR2 sequences are KGHSH and LQKENI. In DNA form, the CDR3 reads TGTGCCAGCTCACCGATCGGGGGCCCCGCAGATACGCAGTATTTT. Its translation is CASSPIGGPADTQYF. The full variable domain, completed using reference TRBV18 and TRBJ2-3, is NAGVMQNPRHLVRRRGQEARLRCSPMKGHSHVYWYRQLPEEGLKFMVYLQKENIIDESGMPKERFSAEFPKEGPSILRIQQVVRGDSAAYFCASSPIGGPADTQYFGPGTRLTVL.